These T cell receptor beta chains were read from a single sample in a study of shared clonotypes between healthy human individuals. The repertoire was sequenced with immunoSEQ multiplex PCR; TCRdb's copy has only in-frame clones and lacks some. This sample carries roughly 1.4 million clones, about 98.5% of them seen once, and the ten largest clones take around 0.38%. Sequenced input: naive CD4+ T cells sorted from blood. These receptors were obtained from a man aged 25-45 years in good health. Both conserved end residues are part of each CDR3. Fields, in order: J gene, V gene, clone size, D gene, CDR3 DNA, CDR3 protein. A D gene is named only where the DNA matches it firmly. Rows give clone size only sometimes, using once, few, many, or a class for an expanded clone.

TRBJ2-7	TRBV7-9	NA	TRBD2	TGTGCCAGCAGCTTAGACGGGGGGAACTACGAGCAGTACTTC	CASSLDGGNYEQYF
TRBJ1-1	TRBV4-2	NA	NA	TGTGCCAGCAGCCAAGTTGGGGAAGGGACCCCTGAAGCTTTCTTT	CASSQVGEGTPEAFF
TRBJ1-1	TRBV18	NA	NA	TGTGCCAGCTCACCTCCGGGACGGCGGAACACTGAAGCTTTCTTT	CASSPPGRRNTEAFF
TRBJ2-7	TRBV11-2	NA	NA	TGTGCCAGCAGCTTAGAGAGAGCAACGGGGACCTACGAGCAGTACTTC	CASSLERATGTYEQYF
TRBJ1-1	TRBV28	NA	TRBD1	TGTGCCAGCAGTTCTCAGCAGGGGGCGCGGATTACTGAAGCTTTCTTT	CASSSQQGARITEAFF
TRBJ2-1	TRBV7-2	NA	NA	TGTGCCAGCAGCTTGGCGGGGCCTACCTACAATGAGCAGTTCTTC	CASSLAGPTYNEQFF
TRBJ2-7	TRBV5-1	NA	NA	TGCGCCAGCAGCTTGGTTGCGCCCGAAGCCGAGCAGTACTTC	CASSLVAPEAEQYF
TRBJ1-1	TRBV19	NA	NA	TGTGCCAGTAGTAAGGAGTCTGGGGGGAACACTGAAGCTTTCTTT	CASSKESGGNTEAFF
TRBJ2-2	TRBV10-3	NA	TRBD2	TGTGCCATCAGTGTGGGGAGGGACAACACCGGGGAGCTGTTTTTT	CAISVGRDNTGELFF
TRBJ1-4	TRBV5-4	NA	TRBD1	TGTGCCAGCAGCGAGACAGGGGGCTTAGAAAAACTGTTTTTT	CASSETGGLEKLFF
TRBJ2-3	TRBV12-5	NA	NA	TGTGCTAGTGGTTTGGGCTACCGAGACGGCACAGATACGCAGTATTTT	CASGLGYRDGTDTQYF
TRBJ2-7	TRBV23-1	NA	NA	TGCGCCAGCAGTCCTACGGTGACGTTGGCCTGCGAGCAGTACTTC	CASSPTVTLACEQYF
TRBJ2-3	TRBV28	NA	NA	TGTGCCAGCAGTCTTACTGGACAAGGACCGCTCCCCTTT	CASSLTGQGPLPF
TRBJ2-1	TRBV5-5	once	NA	TGTGCCAGCAGCTTACAGGGAACCCATGAGCAGTTCTTC	CASSLQGTHEQFF
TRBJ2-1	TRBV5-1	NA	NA	TGCGCCAGCAGCCTCTACGACTCGGGAAATGAGCAGTTCTTC	CASSLYDSGNEQFF
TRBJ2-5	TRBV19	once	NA	TGTGCCAGTAGTTTCCGGGCCCATGGGGAGACCCAGTACTTC	CASSFRAHGETQYF